This T cell receptor beta chain appears in the sequencing data of a study of T cells in women clearing cervical HPV infection. About the research overall: Case blood drawn at lesion detection; control blood after infection cleared.

To note about this clone: The read ends 3 residues before the CDR3 terminus; that terminus is restored from the germline J gene.

CDR1 is SGHDT and CDR2 is YYEEEE in the germline V gene. The CDR3 length is 14 residues. The V segment lost 0 bases and the J segment 6 bases; nucleotides outside the gene matches: 2. TCR beta CDR3 amplified by multiplex PCR from about 1,100 ng genomic DNA. Generated by immunoSEQ multiplex PCR, the TCRdb table keeps only in-frame clones and is missing some. Its table lists around 39,000 clones. Material for sequencing was blood buffy coat. The chain joins TRBV5-6 to TRBJ1-5; 8 positions agree with TRBD1. The TCR originated in a woman between 18 and 69 years old with a cervical HPV16 infection that either progressed to CIN3+ or cleared (not recorded which). The CDR3 protein is CASSLGQGSQPQHF. The covered CDR3 bases are TGTGCCAGCAGCTTGGGACAGGGGAGTCAGCCC. Full variable domain (rest looked up from reference TRBV5-6 and TRBJ1-5): DAGVTQSPTHLIKTRGQQVTLRCSPKSGHDTVSWYQQALGQGPQFIFQYYEEEERQRGNFPDRFSGHQFPNYSSELNVNALLLGDSALYLCASSLGQGSQPQHFGDGTRLSIL.